The 21 T cell receptor beta chains in this list originate from one sample, sequenced in a study of blood T cell repertoires in COVID-19. This table comes from immunoSEQ multiplex PCR, and its TCRdb copy is limited to in-frame clones, with some not included. Of about 340,000 clones listed, roughly nine tenths were seen once; the top ten hold less than 20%. The sample consisted of PBMCs or T cells enriched from blood (not recorded which). Receptor source: a woman aged 25 to 39 who had recovered from COVID-19.

This clone was picked up one time. J is TRBJ2-3 and V is TRBV28; 8 bases fit TRBD1. J was trimmed by 1 base and V by 6 bases; bases with no gene match: 3. CDR3 length equals 14 residues. Germline CDR1 MDHEN, CDR2 SYDVKM. The CDR3 nucleotides read TGTGCCAGCAGGCTGACAGGGGGCACAGATACGCAGTATTTT. Encoded protein: CASRLTGGTDTQYF. The whole variable domain, filled in from reference TRBV28 and TRBJ2-3, reads DVKVTQSSRYLVKRTGEKVFLECVQDMDHENMFWYRQDPGLGLRLIYFSYDVKMKEKGDIPEGYSVSREKKERFSLILESASTNQTSMYLCASRLTGGTDTQYFGPGTRLTVL.

V usage is TRBV15 and J usage is TRBJ2-1; maybe TRBD1 (6 bases). Germline loops: CDR1 LNHNV, CDR2 YYDKDF (reference sequence). Deletions cut 6 bases from V and 4 bases from J, with 16 bases between. The CDR3 is made up of 15 amino acids. Here the CDR3 reads CATRTGHGVYNEQFF. CDR3 bases: TGTGCCACCAGGACGGGACACGGGGTATACAATGAGCAGTTCTTC.

The chain recombines TRBV6-5 with TRBJ1-2; D uncertain. The CDR3 runs to 13 residues. Trimming took 1 base from V and 8 from J, leaving 11 bases between them. The V gene's germline CDR1 is MNHEY and CDR2 SVGAGI. CDR3 coding DNA: TGTGCCAGCAGTTACTTGTCCCAGGCAGGCTACACCTTC. Its translation: CASSYLSQAGYTF.

V gene TRBV13 combines with J gene TRBJ2-7, with TRBD2 identical over 9 bases. The CDR3 is made up of 15 amino acids. With V trimmed by 5 bases and J by 4 bases, 9 bases remained unmatched. CDR1 and CDR2 from the germline V gene are PRHDT and FYEKMQ (reference sequence). Written as DNA, the CDR3 is TGTGCCAGCAGCACGGTAGCGGGAGTAGGGTACGAGCAGTACTTC. Protein: CASSTVAGVGYEQYF.

This chain's CDR3 is CASSLLGTLETQYF. For the CDR3, the DNA is TGTGCCAGCAGCTTACTCGGGACTTTAGAGACCCAGTACTTC. The chain uses TRBV7-2 and TRBJ2-5; D possibly corresponds to TRBD2 (6 bases). CDR1 SGHTA and CDR2 FQGNSA come from the germline V gene. The CDR3 consists of 14 residues. Trimming stripped 2 bases from V and 4 bases from J, with 11 bases between.

V and J are TRBV27 and TRBJ1-2; D is perhaps TRBD1 (5 bases). The V gene lost 3 bases and the J gene lost 7 bases, with 12 bases spanning the gap. The CDR3 is made up of 13 amino acids. Germline values: CDR1 MNHEY, CDR2 SMNVEV (reference sequence). This CDR3 reads CASSFGDSGGYTF. The CDR3 DNA reads TGTGCCAGCAGTTTTGGGGACTCAGGTGGCTACACCTTC.

The genes are TRBV11-2 and TRBJ1-2; 7 bases are a match to TRBD1. CDR3 length: 14 residues. V dropped 8 bases and J dropped 8; count of bases not matched to a gene: 14. The germline CDR1 and CDR2 sequences are SGHAT and FQNNGV. The CDR3 is CASGEPTGPSGYTF. CDR3 coding DNA: TGTGCCAGCGGCGAACCGACAGGGCCTAGCGGCTACACCTTC.

The chain joins TRBV7-2 to TRBJ2-7; 9 nucleotides match TRBD2. The CDR3 spans 15 residues. Per germline, CDR1 SGHTA and CDR2 FQGNSA. Trimming removed 3 bases from V and 5 bases from J; junction bases left unmatched: 8. For the CDR3, the DNA is TGTGCCAGCAGCTTGGGCCGCGGGAGGGCCAACGAGCAGTACTTC. Protein: CASSLGRGRANEQYF.

The chain uses TRBV18 and TRBJ1-4; tentative D call: TRBD1 (6 bases). The germline V and J ends were trimmed by 4 bases and 6 bases, with 18 bases remaining between them. Germline V gene lookup returns CDR1 KGHSH and CDR2 LQKENI. The CDR3 covers 16 residues. The CDR3 spells CASSLRQAGLDEKLFF. As DNA, the CDR3 is TGTGCCAGCTCACTGCGACAGGCCGGACTCGATGAAAAACTGTTTTTT.

In DNA, the CDR3 is TGTGCCAGCTCAGCCGACAGACCCTACGAGCAGTACTTC. Amino acid sequence: CASSADRPYEQYF. V usage is TRBV18 and J usage is TRBJ2-7; tentatively, D is TRBD1 (5 bases). Germline CDR1 reads KGHSH; CDR2 reads LQKENI. This CDR3 has 13 residues. The V gene lost 5 bases and the J gene lost 2 bases, with 10 bases spanning the gap. Full variable domain (missing parts from reference TRBV18 and TRBJ2-7): NAGVMQNPRHLVRRRGQEARLRCSPMKGHSHVYWYRQLPEEGLKFMVYLQKENIIDESGMPKERFSAEFPKEGPSILRIQQVVRGDSAAYFCASSADRPYEQYFGPGTRLTVT.

The chain carries TRBV13 and TRBJ2-3, with TRBD2 identical over 14 bases. The V gene's germline CDR1 is PRHDT and CDR2 FYEKMQ (reference sequence). The CDR3 loop spans 17 amino acids. J lost 6 bases, V lost 5 bases, and 10 bases had no gene match. The DNA of the CDR3 is TGTGCCAGCAGCATCGGACTAGCGGGGGGCCCGCGGGATACGCAGTATTTT. It encodes CASSIGLAGGPRDTQYF.

V and J are TRBV29-1 and TRBJ2-7, with 8 bases identical to TRBD1. Germline V gives CDR1 SQVTM, CDR2 ANQGSEA. V shed 3 bases, J shed 5 bases, and the junction held 15 bases outside the gene matches. The CDR3 runs 16 residues. The CDR3 region is CSVDAITGTGDHEQYF. CDR3 DNA sequence: TGCAGCGTTGACGCTATAACCGGGACAGGTGATCACGAGCAGTACTTC.

The J gene is TRBJ1-2, the V gene TRBV10-3; 8 bases agree with TRBD1. Per the germline V gene, CDR1 is ENHRY and CDR2 is SYGVKD. The CDR3 consists of 16 residues. V dropped 2 bases and J dropped 3; count of bases not matched to a gene: 8. The CDR3 loop reads CAISEGQGGIDYGYTF. The CDR3 DNA follows: TGTGCCATCAGTGAGGGACAGGGCGGAATTGACTATGGCTACACCTTC.

This clone was picked up one time. The V gene is TRBV4-3, the J gene TRBJ2-7; weak D call: TRBD1 (5 bases). The V and J ends lost 1 base and 4 bases respectively, with 14 bases between them. Germline V gene sequence: CDR1 LGHNA, CDR2 YSLEER. The CDR3 has 15 residues. As DNA, the CDR3 is TGCGCCAGCAGCCAAGCGGGCAGGGCGACGTACGAGCAGTACTTC. Amino acid sequence: CASSQAGRATYEQYF.

The J gene is TRBJ1-2, the V gene TRBV5-1; 7 bases map to TRBD1. Trimming at V came to 4 bases and at J to 2 bases, leaving 2 bases not matched to a gene. Per the germline V gene, CDR1 is SGHRS and CDR2 is YFSETQ. This CDR3 comprises 13 residues. The CDR3 region has the DNA TGCGCCAGCAGCCTGGACAGGAACTATGGCTACACCTTC. Encoded protein: CASSLDRNYGYTF.

The chain employs TRBV30 and TRBJ1-1, with 7 bases that match TRBD1. The CDR3 contains 13 residues. Germline CDR1 and CDR2: GTSNPN and SVGIG (reference sequence). Trimming at V came to 0 bases and at J to 8 bases, leaving 6 bases not matched to a gene. The CDR3 loop reads CAWSVPGGREAFF. CDR3 nucleotides: TGTGCCTGGAGTGTACCAGGGGGTCGGGAAGCTTTCTTT.

The chain joins TRBV5-1 to TRBJ2-7; D not resolved. This CDR3 has 13 residues. The V gene lost 0 bases and the J gene lost 1 base, with 5 bases spanning the gap. Germline-derived CDR1 and CDR2 are SGHRS and YFSETQ. The CDR3 sequence: CASSLEASYEQYF. The CDR3, as DNA: TGCGCCAGCAGCTTGGAAGCTTCCTACGAGCAGTACTTC.

The chain combines TRBV6-5 with TRBJ2-5; tentative D call: TRBD1 (6 bases). The germline V and J ends were trimmed by 8 bases and 1 base, with 11 bases remaining between them. Germline-derived CDR1 and CDR2 are MNHEY and SVGAGI. The CDR3 runs 13 residues. The CDR3, as DNA: TGTGCCAGCGAAAGACAGGCCCAAGAGACCCAGTACTTC. Protein: CASERQAQETQYF.

The gene calls are TRBV28 and TRBJ1-4; 9 nucleotides line up with TRBD1. V trimming: 2 bases; J trimming: 10 bases; junction bases outside the gene matches: 5. Germline values: CDR1 MDHEN, CDR2 SYDVKM. The CDR3 consists of 14 residues. The CDR3 sequence is CASSLGGQGRKLFF. Here the CDR3 DNA reads TGTGCCAGCAGTTTAGGGGGACAGGGTAGAAAACTGTTTTTT.

The rearrangement joins TRBV5-6 to TRBJ1-2, with unresolved D. The V gene lost 0 bases and the J gene lost 8 bases, with 14 bases spanning the gap. The CDR3 has 14 amino acids. The germline CDR1 and CDR2 sequences are SGHDT and YYEEEE. The CDR3 DNA is TGTGCCAGCAGCTTGGCCGTGAATGGAGTGGGCTACACCTTC. Translation gives CASSLAVNGVGYTF.

The sample holds a few counts of this clone. The chain joins TRBV7-2 to TRBJ2-1, with TRBD2 matching 14 bases. Trimming took 6 bases from V and 6 from J; bases not matched to a gene: 4. Germline values: CDR1 SGHTA, CDR2 FQGNSA. This CDR3 has 15 amino acids. CDR3 amino acids: CASSTGLAGVNEQFF. The CDR3 DNA follows: TGTGCCAGCAGTACGGGACTAGCGGGAGTCAATGAGCAGTTCTTC.